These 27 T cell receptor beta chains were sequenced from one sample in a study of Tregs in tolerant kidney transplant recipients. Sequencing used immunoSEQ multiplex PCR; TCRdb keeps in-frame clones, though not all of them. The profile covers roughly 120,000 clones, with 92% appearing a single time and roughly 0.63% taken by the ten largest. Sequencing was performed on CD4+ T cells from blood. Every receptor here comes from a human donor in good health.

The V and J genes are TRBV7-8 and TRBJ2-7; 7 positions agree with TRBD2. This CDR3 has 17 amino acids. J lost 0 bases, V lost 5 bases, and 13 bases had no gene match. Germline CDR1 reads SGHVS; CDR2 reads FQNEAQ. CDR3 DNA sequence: TGTGCCAGCAGCCTAATTATAGGGCGGGGGAGCTCCTACGAGCAGTACTTC. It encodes CASSLIIGRGSSYEQYF. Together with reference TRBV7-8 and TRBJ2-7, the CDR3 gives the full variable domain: GAGVSQSPRYKVAKRGQDVALRCDPISGHVSLFWYQQALGQGPEFLTYFQNEAQLDKSGLPSDRFFAERPEGSVSTLKIQRTQQEDSAVYLCASSLIIGRGSSYEQYFGPGTRLTVT.

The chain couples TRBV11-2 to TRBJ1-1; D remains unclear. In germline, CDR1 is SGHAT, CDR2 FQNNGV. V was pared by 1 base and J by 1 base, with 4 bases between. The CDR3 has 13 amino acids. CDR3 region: CASSLAGNTEAFF. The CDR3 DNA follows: TGTGCCAGCAGCTTAGCAGGGAACACTGAAGCTTTCTTT. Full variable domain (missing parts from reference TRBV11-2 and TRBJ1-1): EAGVAQSPRYKIIEKRQSVAFWCNPISGHATLYWYQQILGQGPKLLIQFQNNGVVDDSQLPKDRFSAERLKGVDSTLKIQPAKLEDSAVYLCASSLAGNTEAFFGQGTRLTVV.

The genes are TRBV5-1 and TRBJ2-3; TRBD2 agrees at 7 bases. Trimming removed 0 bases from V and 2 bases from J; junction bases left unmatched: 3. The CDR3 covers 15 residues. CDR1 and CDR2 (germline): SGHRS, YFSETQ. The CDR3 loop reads CASSLVAGDTDTQYF. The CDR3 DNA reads TGCGCCAGCAGCTTGGTGGCGGGGGACACAGATACGCAGTATTTT.

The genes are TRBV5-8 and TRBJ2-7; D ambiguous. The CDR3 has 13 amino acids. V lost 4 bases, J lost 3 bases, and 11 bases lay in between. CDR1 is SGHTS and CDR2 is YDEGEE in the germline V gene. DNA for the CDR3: TGTGCCAGCAGCCAGTCGTTCGGCTACGAGCAGTACTTC. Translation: CASSQSFGYEQYF.

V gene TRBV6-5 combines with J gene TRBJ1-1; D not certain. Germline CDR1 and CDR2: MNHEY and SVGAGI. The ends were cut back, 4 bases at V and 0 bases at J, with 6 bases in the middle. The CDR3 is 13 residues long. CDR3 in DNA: TGTGCCAGCAGTTTCGGATTGAACACTGAAGCTTTCTTT. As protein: CASSFGLNTEAFF.

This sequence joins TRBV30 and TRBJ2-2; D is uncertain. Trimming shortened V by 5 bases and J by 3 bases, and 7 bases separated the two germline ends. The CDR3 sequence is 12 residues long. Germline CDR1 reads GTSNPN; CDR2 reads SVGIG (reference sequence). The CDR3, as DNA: TGTGCCTGGGCCCTATACACCGGGGAGCTGTTTTTT. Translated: CAWALYTGELFF.

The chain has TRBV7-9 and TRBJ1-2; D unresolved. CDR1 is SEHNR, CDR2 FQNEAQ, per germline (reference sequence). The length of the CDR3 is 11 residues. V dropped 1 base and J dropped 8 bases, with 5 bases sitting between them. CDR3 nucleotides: TGTGCCAGCAGCTTAGAGGCAGGCTACACCTTC. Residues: CASSLEAGYTF. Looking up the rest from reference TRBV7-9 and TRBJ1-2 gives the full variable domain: DTGVSQNPRHKITKRGQNVTFRCDPISEHNRLYWYRQTLGQGPEFLTYFQNEAQLEKSRLLSDRFSAERPKGSFSTLEIQRTEQGDSAMYLCASSLEAGYTFGSGTRLTVV.

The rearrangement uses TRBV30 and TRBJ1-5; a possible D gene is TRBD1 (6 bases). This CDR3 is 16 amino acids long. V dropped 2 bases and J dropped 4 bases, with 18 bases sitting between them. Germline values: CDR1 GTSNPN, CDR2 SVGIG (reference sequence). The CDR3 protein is CAWSLGHVTPNQPQHF. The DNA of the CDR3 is TGTGCCTGGAGTCTGGGACATGTCACCCCTAATCAGCCCCAGCATTTT.

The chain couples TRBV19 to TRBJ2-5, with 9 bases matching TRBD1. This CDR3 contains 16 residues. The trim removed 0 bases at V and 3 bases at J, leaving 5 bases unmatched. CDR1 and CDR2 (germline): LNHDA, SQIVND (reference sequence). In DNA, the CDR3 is TGTGCCAGTAGTATAGACCTCGGGACAGGGAAAGAGACCCAGTACTTC. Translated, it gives CASSIDLGTGKETQYF.

CDR3 in DNA: TGTGCCAGCAGCGTGGAGGGTTTCTCCTATGGCTACACCTTC. This codes for CASSVEGFSYGYTF. The chain employs TRBV9 and TRBJ1-2; D is unresolved. CDR1 SGDLS and CDR2 YYNGEE come from the germline V gene. The CDR3 has 14 residues. V was clipped by 2 bases and J by 4 bases, with 12 bases between them.

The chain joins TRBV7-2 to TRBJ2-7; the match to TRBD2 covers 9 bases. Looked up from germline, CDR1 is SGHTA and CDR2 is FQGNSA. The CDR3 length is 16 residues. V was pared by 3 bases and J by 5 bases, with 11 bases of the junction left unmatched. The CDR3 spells CASSFFPGLALDEQYF. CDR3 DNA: TGTGCCAGCAGCTTCTTTCCGGGACTAGCTTTGGACGAGCAGTACTTC.

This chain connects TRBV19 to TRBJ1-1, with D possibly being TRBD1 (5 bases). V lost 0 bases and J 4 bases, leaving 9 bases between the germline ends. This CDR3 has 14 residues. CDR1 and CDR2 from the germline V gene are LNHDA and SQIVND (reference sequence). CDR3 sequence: CASSIDGAATEAFF. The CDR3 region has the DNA TGTGCCAGTAGTATAGACGGGGCGGCCACTGAAGCTTTCTTT.

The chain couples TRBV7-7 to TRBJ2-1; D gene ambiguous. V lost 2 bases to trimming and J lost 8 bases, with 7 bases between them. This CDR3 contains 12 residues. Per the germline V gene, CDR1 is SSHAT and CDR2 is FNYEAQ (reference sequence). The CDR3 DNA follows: TGTGCCAGCAGCTTAACTGGGGATGAGCAGTTCTTC. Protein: CASSLTGDEQFF.

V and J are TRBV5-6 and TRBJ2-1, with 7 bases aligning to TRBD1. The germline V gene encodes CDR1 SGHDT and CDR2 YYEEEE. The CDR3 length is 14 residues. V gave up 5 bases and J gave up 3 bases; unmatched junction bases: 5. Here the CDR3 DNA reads TGTGCCAGCAGACGACGACAGGGCTACAATGAGCAGTTCTTC. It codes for CASRRRQGYNEQFF.

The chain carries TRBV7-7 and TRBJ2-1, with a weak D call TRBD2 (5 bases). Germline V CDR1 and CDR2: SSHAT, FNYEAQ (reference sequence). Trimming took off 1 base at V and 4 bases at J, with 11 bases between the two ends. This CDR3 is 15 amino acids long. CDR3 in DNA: TGTGCCAGCAGCTTAGGGCCGGGGATATACAATGAGCAGTTCTTC. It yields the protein CASSLGPGIYNEQFF.

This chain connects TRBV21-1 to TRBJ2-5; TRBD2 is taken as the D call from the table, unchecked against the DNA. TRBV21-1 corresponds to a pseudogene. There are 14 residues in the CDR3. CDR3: CANHGRPSGETQYF. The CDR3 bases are TGTGCCAATCACGGGAGGCCGTCCGGGGAGACCCAGTACTTC.

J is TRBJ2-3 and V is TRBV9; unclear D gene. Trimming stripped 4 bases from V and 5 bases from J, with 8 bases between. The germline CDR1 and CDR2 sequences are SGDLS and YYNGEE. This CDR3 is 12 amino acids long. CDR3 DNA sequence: TGTGCCAGCAGCCCAATACTAGATACGCAGTATTTT. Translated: CASSPILDTQYF.

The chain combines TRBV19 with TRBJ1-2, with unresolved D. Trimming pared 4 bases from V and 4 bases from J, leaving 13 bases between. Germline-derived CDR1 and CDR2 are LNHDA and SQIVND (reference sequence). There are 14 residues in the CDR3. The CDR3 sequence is CASSSDGRGYGYTF. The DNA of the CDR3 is TGTGCCAGTAGTAGCGACGGGCGCGGCTATGGCTACACCTTC. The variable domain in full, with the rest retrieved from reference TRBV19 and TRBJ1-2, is DGGITQSPKYLFRKEGQNVTLSCEQNLNHDAMYWYRQDPGQGLRLIYYSQIVNDFQKGDIAEGYSVSREKKESFPLTVTSAQKNPTAFYLCASSSDGRGYGYTFGSGTRLTVV.

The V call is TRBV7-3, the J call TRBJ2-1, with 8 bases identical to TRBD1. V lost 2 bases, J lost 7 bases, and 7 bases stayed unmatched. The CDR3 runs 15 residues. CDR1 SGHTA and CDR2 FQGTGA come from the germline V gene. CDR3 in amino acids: CASSLGRGRVNEQFF. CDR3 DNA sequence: TGTGCCAGCAGCTTAGGCAGGGGGCGCGTAAATGAGCAGTTCTTC.

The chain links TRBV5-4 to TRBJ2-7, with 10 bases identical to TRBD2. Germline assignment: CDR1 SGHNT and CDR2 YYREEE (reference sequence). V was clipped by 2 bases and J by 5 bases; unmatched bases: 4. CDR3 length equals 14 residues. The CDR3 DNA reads TGTGCCAGCAGCTTCGGGACTAGCGTAGACGAGCAGTACTTC. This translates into CASSFGTSVDEQYF.

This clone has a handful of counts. CDR3 in DNA: TGTGCCTGGAGGCGGGCAGGAGAAGCTTTCTTT. Protein sequence: CAWRRAGEAFF. V usage is TRBV30 and J usage is TRBJ1-1; D is uncertain. V lost 3 bases and J 8 bases, leaving 10 bases between the germline ends. Germline-derived CDR1 and CDR2 are GTSNPN and SVGIG (reference sequence). The CDR3 spans 11 residues.

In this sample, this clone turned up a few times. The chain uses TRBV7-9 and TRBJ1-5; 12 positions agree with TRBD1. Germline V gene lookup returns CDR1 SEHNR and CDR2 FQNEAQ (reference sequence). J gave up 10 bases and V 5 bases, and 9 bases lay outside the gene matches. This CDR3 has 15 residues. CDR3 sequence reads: CASSDTGTGGSPQHF. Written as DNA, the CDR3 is TGTGCCAGCAGCGATACCGGGACAGGGGGCTCACCCCAGCATTTT.

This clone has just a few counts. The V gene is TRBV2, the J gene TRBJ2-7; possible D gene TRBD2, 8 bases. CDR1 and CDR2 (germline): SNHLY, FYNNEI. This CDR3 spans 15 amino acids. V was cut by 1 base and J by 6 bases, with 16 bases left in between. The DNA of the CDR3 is TGTGCCAGCAGTGAAGGTGTACAGGGGACTAGCGAGCAGTACTTC. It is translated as CASSEGVQGTSEQYF.

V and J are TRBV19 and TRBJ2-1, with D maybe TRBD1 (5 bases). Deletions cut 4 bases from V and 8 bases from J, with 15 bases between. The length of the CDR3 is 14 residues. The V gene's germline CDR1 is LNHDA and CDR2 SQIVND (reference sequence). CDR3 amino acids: CASSTQVGRDEQFF. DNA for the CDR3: TGTGCCAGTAGTACACAGGTGGGCAGGGATGAGCAGTTCTTC.

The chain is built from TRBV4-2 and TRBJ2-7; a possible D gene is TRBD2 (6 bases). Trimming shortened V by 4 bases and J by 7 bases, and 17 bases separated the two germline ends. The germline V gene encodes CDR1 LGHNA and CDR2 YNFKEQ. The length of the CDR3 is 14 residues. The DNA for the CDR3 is TGTGCCAGCAGCCCCTCTCCCGACGGGGGAGAGCAGTACTTC. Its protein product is CASSPSPDGGEQYF.

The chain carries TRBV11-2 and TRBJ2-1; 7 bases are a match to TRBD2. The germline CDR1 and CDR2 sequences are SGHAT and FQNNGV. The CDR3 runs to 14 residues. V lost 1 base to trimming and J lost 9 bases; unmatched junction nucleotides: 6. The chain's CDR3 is CASSLGRERGEQFF. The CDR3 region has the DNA TGTGCCAGCAGCTTAGGGCGGGAGAGGGGTGAGCAGTTCTTC.

This chain's CDR3 is CASSQDRGPGNTIYF. DNA for the CDR3: TGTGCCAGCAGCCAAGACAGGGGGCCAGGAAACACCATATATTTT. V usage is TRBV4-2 and J usage is TRBJ1-3; 8 bases match TRBD1. This CDR3 has 15 amino acids. CDR1 and CDR2 (germline): LGHNA, YNFKEQ. J was trimmed by 4 bases and V by 0 bases; bases with no gene match: 2.